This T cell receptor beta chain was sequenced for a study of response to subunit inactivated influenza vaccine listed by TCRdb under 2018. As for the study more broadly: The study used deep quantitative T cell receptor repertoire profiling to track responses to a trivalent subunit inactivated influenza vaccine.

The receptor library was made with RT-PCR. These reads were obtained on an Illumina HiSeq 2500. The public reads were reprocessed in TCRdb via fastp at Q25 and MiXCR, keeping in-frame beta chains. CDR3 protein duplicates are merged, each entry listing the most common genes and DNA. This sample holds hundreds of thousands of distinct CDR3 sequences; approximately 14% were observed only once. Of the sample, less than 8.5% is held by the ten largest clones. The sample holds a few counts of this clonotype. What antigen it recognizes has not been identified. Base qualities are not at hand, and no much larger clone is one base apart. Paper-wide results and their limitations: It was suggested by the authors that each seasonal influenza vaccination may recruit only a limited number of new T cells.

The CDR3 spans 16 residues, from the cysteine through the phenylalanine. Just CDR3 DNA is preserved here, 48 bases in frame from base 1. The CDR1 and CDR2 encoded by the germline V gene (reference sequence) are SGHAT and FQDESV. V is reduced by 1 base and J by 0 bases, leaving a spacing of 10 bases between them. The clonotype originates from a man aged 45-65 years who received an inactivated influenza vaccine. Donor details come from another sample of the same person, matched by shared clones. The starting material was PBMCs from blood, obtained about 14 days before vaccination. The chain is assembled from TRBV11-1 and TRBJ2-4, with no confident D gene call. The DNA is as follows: TGTGCCAGCAGCTTAGGGACCTTGGTAGCCAAAAACATTCAGTACTTC. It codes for CASSLGTLVAKNIQYF.